A selection of T cell receptor beta chains follows, all from one sample in a study of T cell repertoires and Cas9 in healthy adults. Clones were read by immunoSEQ multiplex PCR, and TCRdb kept only the in-frame ones, dropping some. The table lists approximately 23,000 clones, about 90% of them singletons, with about 1.6% in the top ten. Sequenced: CD4+ effector T cells (CD127+, CD25-, CD137-, CD154-) from PBMCs; culture status not recorded. The receptor set was obtained from a human donor in good health. Both conserved end residues are part of each CDR3. Each record gives: V gene, clone size, J gene, D gene, CDR3 DNA, CDR3 protein. D genes are given only for firm matches. Clone size is stated in some rows and not others, as once, few, many or a class when expanded.

TRBV6-5	-	TRBJ1-5	TRBD1	TGTGCCAGCACCAGGGACAGCAATAGCAATCAGCCCCAGCATTTT	CASTRDSNSNQPQHF
TRBV12-5	-	TRBJ2-5	-	TGTGCTAGTGCCACGGGGTTTTTTGAGACCCAGTACTTC	CASATGFFETQYF
TRBV6-5	-	TRBJ2-7	-	TGTGCCAGCGGGGCTTCTACCCCCTACGAGCAGTACTTC	CASGASTPYEQYF
TRBV9	-	TRBJ2-3	TRBD1	TGTGCCAGCAGCGATACAGGGGTGGGCACAGATACGCAGTATTTT	CASSDTGVGTDTQYF
TRBV4-1	few	TRBJ2-1	-	TGCGCCAGCAGCCAAGTGCGGAATGAGCAGTTCTTC	CASSQVRNEQFF
TRBV15	-	TRBJ1-5	-	TGTGCCACCAGCAAAGTCGGGTGGAGCAATCAGCCCCAGCATTTT	CATSKVGWSNQPQHF
TRBV11-2	-	TRBJ2-2	-	TGTGCCAGCAGCTTAGGGACGATAAAGGCCGGGGAGCTGTTTTTT	CASSLGTIKAGELFF
TRBV4-2	once	TRBJ1-2	-	TGTGCCAGCAGCCAAGAGATCGGCGGGGGCAACTATGGCTACACCTTC	CASSQEIGGGNYGYTF
TRBV7-8	-	TRBJ2-2	-	TGTGCCAGCAGACCCGGTAACACCGGGGAGCTGTTTTTT	CASRPGNTGELFF
TRBV4-2	-	TRBJ1-4	-	TGTGCCAGCAGCCAAGTCTCTACAGCAACTAATGAAAAACTGTTTTTT	CASSQVSTATNEKLFF
TRBV20-1	-	TRBJ2-1	-	TGCAGTGCTGCCAGGGAGGAGCAGTTCTTC	CSAAREEQFF
TRBV11-3	-	TRBJ1-1	-	TGTGCCAGCAGTCCCGACAGCGGAGGGACTGAAGCTTTCTTT	CASSPDSGGTEAFF
TRBV6-1	-	TRBJ1-6	-	TGTGCCAGCAGTAGTCCGAATTCACCCCTCCACTTT	CASSSPNSPLHF
TRBV7-9	-	TRBJ2-7	TRBD2	TGTGCCAGCAGCCGGACTAGCGGGAGGGGATACGAGCAGTACTTC	CASSRTSGRGYEQYF
TRBV27	-	TRBJ1-2	TRBD1	TGTGCCAGCAGTTGGGGACAGGGGGCCCATGGCTACACCTTC	CASSWGQGAHGYTF
TRBV7-2	-	TRBJ2-4	-	TGTGCCAGCAGCTCCCAAAGCATTCAGTACTTC	CASSSQSIQYF
TRBV2	-	TRBJ2-1	TRBD2	TGTGCCAGCAAGAGGACTAGCGGGAGTAGGGGTGAGCAGTTCTTC	CASKRTSGSRGEQFF
TRBV2	once	TRBJ2-3	-	TGTGCCAGCAGTGCCTTGTCTGCAGATACGCAGTATTTT	CASSALSADTQYF
TRBV6-5	-	TRBJ1-1	-	TGTGCCAGCAGCTCCCCCCGGGCAGGGAGTGAAGCTTTCTTT	CASSSPRAGSEAFF
TRBV19	-	TRBJ1-3	-	TGTGCCAGTAGTCTACAGAGCTCTGGAAACACCATATATTTT	CASSLQSSGNTIYF
TRBV7-2	-	TRBJ2-3	-	TGTGCCAGCAGTTCATCCGGGGATACGCAGTATTTT	CASSSSGDTQYF
TRBV5-1	-	TRBJ1-4	TRBD1	TGCGCCAGCAGCCCTGAAACAGGGGCCCCGAATGAAAAACTGTTTTTT	CASSPETGAPNEKLFF
TRBV18	-	TRBJ1-3	-	TGTGCCAGCTCACCAAGTACGAGCTCTGGAAACACCATATATTTT	CASSPSTSSGNTIYF
TRBV5-1	-	TRBJ2-1	TRBD2	TGCGCCAGCAGCACAGGGGCTGGGGGACTAGCGAGGAGCTCCTACAATGAGCAGTTCTTC	CASSTGAGGLARSSYNEQFF
TRBV5-1	-	TRBJ2-1	-	TGCGCCAGCAGCTTGGAGGGGTTGGAACAGTTCTTC	CASSLEGLEQFF
TRBV2	-	TRBJ2-1	-	TGTGCCAGCAGTGAACTGAGCGCTAATGAGCAGTTCTTC	CASSELSANEQFF
TRBV15	-	TRBJ2-1	TRBD1	TGTGCCACCAGCAGAGCGGGACAGCTATCCTACAATGAGCAGTTCTTC	CATSRAGQLSYNEQFF
TRBV2	-	TRBJ2-1	TRBD2	TGTGCCAGTCAAACGGGGGGATTTTTGGATGAGCAGTTCTTC	CASQTGGFLDEQFF
TRBV20-1	-	TRBJ2-1	-	TGCAGTGCGAGATTGCTAAATGAGCAGTTCTTC	CSARLLNEQFF
TRBV2	-	TRBJ1-6	TRBD1	TGTGCCAGCAGAGCATCCGGGACAGGGGGTTCACCCCTCCACTTT	CASRASGTGGSPLHF
TRBV18	few	TRBJ1-2	-	TGTGCCAGCTCAGACATAACTAACTATGGCTACACCTTC	CASSDITNYGYTF
TRBV5-1	-	TRBJ1-1	-	TGCGCCAGCAGCCCCCATGGGGATCCGAACACTGAAGCTTTCTTT	CASSPHGDPNTEAFF
TRBV19	-	TRBJ2-7	TRBD2	TGTGCCAGTAGTTCTCGACTAGCGGCCTCCTACGAGCAGTACTTC	CASSSRLAASYEQYF
TRBV28	-	TRBJ1-2	-	TGTGCCAGCAGTTCGACAGACTATGGCTACACCTTC	CASSSTDYGYTF
TRBV7-6	-	TRBJ1-3	-	TGTGCCAGCAGCTCAACTCAGGGCAGCACCATATATTTT	CASSSTQGSTIYF
TRBV5-5	once	TRBJ2-1	-	TGTGCCAGCAGCTTCCGGGACAATCGGGGGCAGTTCTTC	CASSFRDNRGQFF
TRBV28	-	TRBJ1-1	-	TGTGCCAGCAGTCTTAGGGGGGGGACGGTGAACACTGAAGCTTTCTTT	CASSLRGGTVNTEAFF
TRBV4-1	-	TRBJ1-2	TRBD1	TGCGCCAGCAGCCAAGATCCAGGGGGAAATGGCTACACCTTC	CASSQDPGGNGYTF
TRBV10-2	-	TRBJ1-1	TRBD1	TGCGCCAGCAGTGAGTTGACAGGGTACACTGAAGCTTTCTTT	CASSELTGYTEAFF
TRBV11-2	-	TRBJ2-5	TRBD2	TGTGCCAGCAGGTCAGCGGGGGGTCGTATAGAGACCCAGTACTTC	CASRSAGGRIETQYF
TRBV11-2	-	TRBJ1-2	TRBD1	TGTGCCAGCAGCCCCCCAGGGACAGGGGGGACTTATGGCTACACCTTC	CASSPPGTGGTYGYTF
TRBV10-3	-	TRBJ2-7	TRBD1	TGTGCCATCAGTGAGGGTTCCGGGACAGAGTACGAGCAGTACTTC	CAISEGSGTEYEQYF
TRBV19	once	TRBJ2-2	TRBD1	TGTGCCAGTAGTCGGGACAGAAGAAACACCGGGGAGCTGTTTTTT	CASSRDRRNTGELFF